Shown below are 19 T cell receptor beta chains from a single sample sequenced in a study of T cells in Graves' hyperthyroidism and ophthalmopathy. Amplification of TCR beta CDR3 regions used RNA as the template. HTBI primers were used for first-round RT-PCR of the TCR CDR3. Each CDR3 protein is one row after TCRdb ran MiXCR on the multiplex PCR reads. Among almost 500,000 distinct CDR3 sequences listed, 22% were seen once. Sequences were obtained from blood. The receptors originated from a woman between 70 and 85 years old with Graves' ophthalmopathy.

As concerns this clonotype: A much bigger clone sits one base away, suggesting this may be a read error. V gene TRBV27 combines with J gene TRBJ2-3; 9 bases map to TRBD2. V was clipped by 10 bases and J by 6 bases; unmatched bases: 17. This CDR3 is built from 16 residues. CDR1 MNHEY and CDR2 SMNVEV come from the germline V gene (reference sequence). The CDR3 here is CANISPRGRARDTQYF. The DNA of the CDR3 is TGTGCCAACATCTCTCCCCGCGGGAGGGCGAGGGATACGCAGTATTTT.

This clonotype was picked up many times. The J gene is TRBJ2-1, the V gene TRBV6-1; 8 bases are shared with TRBD2. J lost 5 bases, V lost 5 bases, and 14 bases had no gene match. The CDR3 contains 17 residues. Germline V gene lookup returns CDR1 MNHNS and CDR2 SASEGT. This CDR3 is CASSHQPIAGSNNEQFF. Here the CDR3 DNA reads TGTGCCAGCAGTCACCAACCCATAGCGGGAAGTAACAATGAGCAGTTCTTC.

This clonotype was detected a few times. V and J are TRBV9 and TRBJ2-7; D may be TRBD1 or TRBD2 (5 bases each). V lost 0 bases and J 5 bases, leaving 12 bases between the germline ends. Germline CDR1 reads SGDLS; CDR2 reads YYNGEE. There are 14 residues in the CDR3. DNA of the CDR3: TGTGCCAGCAGCGTAGGGCAGGGAGTTCACGAGCAGTACTTC. Protein sequence: CASSVGQGVHEQYF.

In this sample, this clonotype turned up a few times. This chain joins TRBV30 and TRBJ1-4; weak D call: TRBD1 (5 bases). Germline V gene data show CDR1 as GTSNPN and CDR2 as SVGIG (reference sequence). Trimming pared 0 bases from V and 10 bases from J, leaving 15 bases between. The CDR3 contains 14 residues. CDR3 amino acids: CAWSVVRAGGKLFF. As DNA, the CDR3 is TGTGCCTGGAGTGTAGTCAGGGCGGGGGGAAAACTGTTTTTT.

This clonotype was found a few times. J is TRBJ2-7 and V is TRBV30; the match to TRBD2 covers 8 bases. Germline CDR1 is GTSNPN and CDR2 is SVGIG (reference sequence). The junction had 12 bases not matched to a gene; V was cut back by 5 bases and J by 6 bases. This CDR3 has 14 amino acids. In nucleotides, the CDR3 is TGTGCCTGGGTGCCAGCGGGAGCTGGAGGCGAGCAGTACTTC. This gives the protein CAWVPAGAGGEQYF.

This clonotype was observed a handful of times. This chain links TRBV7-2 with TRBJ1-1; D not certain. Between the trimmed V and J ends, which lost 1 base and 4 bases, there was a span of 13 bases. CDR3 size: 15 residues. Looked up from germline, CDR1 is SGHTA and CDR2 is FQGNSA. The CDR3 loop is CASSLGPGYGTEAFF. CDR3 bases: TGTGCCAGCAGCTTAGGTCCGGGGTACGGCACTGAAGCTTTCTTT.

This clonotype showed up just a few times. The chain employs TRBV20-1 and TRBJ2-4, with TRBD2 identical over 8 bases. Looked up from germline, CDR1 is DFQATT and CDR2 is SNEGSKA (reference sequence). The CDR3 is 15 residues long. Trimming removed 3 bases from V and 0 bases from J; junction bases left unmatched: 4. CDR3 loop: CSARLAGLAKNIQYF. CDR3 coding DNA: TGCAGTGCTAGGTTAGCGGGGTTAGCCAAAAACATTCAGTACTTC.

This sequence joins TRBV5-1 and TRBJ2-7; TRBD1 matches 7 bases. CDR3 length: 13 amino acids. The trim removed 4 bases at V and 5 bases at J, leaving 6 bases unmatched. From germline, CDR1 is SGHRS and CDR2 YFSETQ. The CDR3 loop reads CASSTGVLNEQYF. For the CDR3, the DNA is TGCGCCAGCAGCACAGGGGTATTAAACGAGCAGTACTTC.

The V and J genes are TRBV20-1 and TRBJ1-1; TRBD1 agrees at 8 bases. This CDR3 is 17 amino acids long. CDR1 and CDR2 from the germline V gene are DFQATT and SNEGSKA (reference sequence). With V trimmed by 2 bases and J by 0 bases, 11 bases remained unmatched. This chain's CDR3 is CSARPQGAIPLNTEAFF. DNA of the CDR3: TGCAGTGCTAGACCCCAGGGGGCGATTCCCCTGAACACTGAAGCTTTCTTT.

This chain uses TRBV9 with TRBJ2-7, with a possible D match to TRBD1 (6 bases). In germline, CDR1 is SGDLS, CDR2 YYNGEE. V lost 3 bases and J 0 bases, leaving 13 bases between the germline ends. The CDR3 extends over 15 amino acids. CDR3 sequence reads: CASSATDRISYEQYF. DNA of the CDR3: TGTGCCAGCAGCGCTACTGACAGGATCTCCTACGAGCAGTACTTC.

At least ten counts were recorded for this clonotype. The chain recombines TRBV12-3 or TRBV12-4 with TRBJ2-1, with 8 bases identical to TRBD2. The CDR3 is 17 residues long. J lost 4 bases, V lost 0 bases, and 8 bases had no gene match. The CDR3: CASSLAGGGPVYNEQFF. The CDR3 DNA follows: TGTGCCAGCAGTTTAGCCGGGGGGGGGCCTGTGTACAATGAGCAGTTCTTC.

This chain joins TRBV7-8 and TRBJ2-1, with D possibly TRBD2 on 7 matching bases. The CDR3 contains 18 residues. The V end was cut by 0 bases, the J end by 3 bases, with 18 bases between. The germline gives CDR1 SGHVS, CDR2 FQNEAQ. CDR3 amino acids: CASSLARGRAGFYNEQFF. The CDR3 bases are TGTGCCAGCAGCTTAGCTAGGGGGAGGGCAGGGTTCTACAATGAGCAGTTCTTC.

Points on this clonotype: One base away lies a much larger clone, so this may be a sequencing read error. The chain is built from TRBV6-1 and TRBJ2-1; D possibly corresponds to TRBD1 (5 bases). With 2 bases removed from V and 7 bases from J, the gap between germline ends came to 15 bases. Per germline, CDR1 MNHNS and CDR2 SASEGT. CDR3 length: 15 residues. The CDR3 reads CASSERIRVGNEQFF. In DNA form, the CDR3 reads TGTGCCAGCAGTGAAAGGATCAGGGTTGGAAATGAGCAGTTCTTC.

This sequence joins TRBV6-5 and TRBJ1-1, with a weak D call TRBD1 (5 bases). The CDR3 is made up of 12 amino acids. The germline V and J ends were trimmed by 4 bases and 5 bases, with 8 bases remaining between them. Germline-derived CDR1 and CDR2 are MNHEY and SVGAGI. CDR3 in amino acids: CASSSGSTEAFF. CDR3 DNA sequence: TGTGCCAGCAGTTCAGGGAGTACTGAAGCTTTCTTT.

The chain recombines TRBV24-1 with TRBJ2-1; 11 bases match TRBD2. Germline V gene sequence: CDR1 KGHDR, CDR2 SFDVKD. After removal of 3 bases from V and 6 bases from J, the junction contained 9 bases not matched to a gene. The length of the CDR3 is 17 residues. This CDR3 reads CATSDPKLAGGSNEQFF. The CDR3 coding sequence is TGTGCCACCAGTGATCCTAAGCTAGCGGGAGGTTCCAATGAGCAGTTCTTC.

This clonotype was detected only once. The rearrangement uses TRBV28 and TRBJ1-2, with 7 nucleotides matching TRBD1. The germline V gene encodes CDR1 MDHEN and CDR2 SYDVKM. The CDR3 totals 13 residues. Trimming removed 8 bases from V and 6 bases from J; junction bases left unmatched: 9. CDR3 sequence: CASVGAGGHGYTF. Here the CDR3 DNA reads TGTGCCAGCGTAGGGGCAGGGGGGCATGGCTACACCTTC.

This clonotype has only a few counts. The rearrangement links TRBV28 to TRBJ2-3, with D unclear. Germline loops: CDR1 MDHEN, CDR2 SYDVKM. Trimming shortened V by 6 bases and J by 4 bases, and 23 bases separated the two germline ends. The CDR3 sequence is 17 residues long. The CDR3 DNA reads TGTGCCAGCAGCTTCTTCGCGACTCGAAGCCCCTCAGATACGCAGTATTTT. Translation gives CASSFFATRSPSDTQYF. The full variable domain, rest sourced from reference TRBV28 and TRBJ2-3, is DVKVTQSSRYLVKRTGEKVFLECVQDMDHENMFWYRQDPGLGLRLIYFSYDVKMKEKGDIPEGYSVSREKKERFSLILESASTNQTSMYLCASSFFATRSPSDTQYFGPGTRLTVL.

V gene TRBV4-2 combines with J gene TRBJ2-5, with 14 positions matching TRBD2. The germline gives CDR1 LGHNA, CDR2 YNFKEQ. CDR3 length: 18 residues. Trimming cost V 1 base and J 4 bases; bases outside gene matches: 8. CDR3 residues: CASSQGGLAGERGETQYF. For the CDR3, the DNA is TGTGCCAGCAGCCAAGGGGGACTAGCGGGAGAGAGAGGAGAGACCCAGTACTTC.

The V and J genes are TRBV2 and TRBJ2-1, with D unclear. The V and J ends lost 6 bases and 6 bases respectively, with 9 bases between them. The CDR3 loop spans 12 amino acids. Germline V gene lookup returns CDR1 SNHLY and CDR2 FYNNEI. This chain's CDR3 is CASRLNVNEQFF. The CDR3 DNA reads as TGTGCCAGCAGGCTGAACGTCAATGAGCAGTTCTTC. The full variable domain, in which reference TRBV2 and TRBJ2-1 provide the parts outside the CDR3, is EPEVTQTPSHQVTQMGQEVILRCVPISNHLYFYWYRQILGQKVEFLVSFYNNEISEKSEIFDDQFSVERPDGSNFTLKIRSTKLEDSAMYFCASRLNVNEQFFGPGTRLTVL.